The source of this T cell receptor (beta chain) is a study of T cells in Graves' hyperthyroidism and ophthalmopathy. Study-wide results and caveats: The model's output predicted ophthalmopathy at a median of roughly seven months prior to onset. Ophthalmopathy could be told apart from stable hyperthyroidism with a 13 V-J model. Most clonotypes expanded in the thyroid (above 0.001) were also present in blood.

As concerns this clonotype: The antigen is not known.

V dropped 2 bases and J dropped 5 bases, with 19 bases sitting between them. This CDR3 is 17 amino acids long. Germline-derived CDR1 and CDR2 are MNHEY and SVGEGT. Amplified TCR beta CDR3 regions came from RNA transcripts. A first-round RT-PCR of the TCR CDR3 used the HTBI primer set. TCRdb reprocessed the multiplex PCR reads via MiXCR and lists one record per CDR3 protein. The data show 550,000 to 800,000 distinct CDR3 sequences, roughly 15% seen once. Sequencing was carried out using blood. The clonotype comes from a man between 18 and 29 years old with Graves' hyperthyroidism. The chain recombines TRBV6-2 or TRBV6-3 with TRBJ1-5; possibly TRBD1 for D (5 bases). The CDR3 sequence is CASSYIQGLLKHQPQHF. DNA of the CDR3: TGTGCCAGCAGTTACATTCAGGGACTCCTTAAGCATCAGCCCCAGCATTTT.